The sequence of this T cell receptor (beta chain) was determined in a study of T cells in Graves' hyperthyroidism and ophthalmopathy. TCR beta CDR3 region amplification was performed from RNA transcripts. HTBI primers were employed in a first-round RT-PCR of the TCR CDR3. In TCRdb, the multiplex PCR reads were re-called with MiXCR into one record per CDR3 protein. The table includes around 440,000 distinct CDR3 sequences, roughly 14% detected once. CDR1 GTSNPN and CDR2 SVGIG come from the germline V gene (reference sequence). The CDR3 consists of 12 residues. Trimming removed 3 bases at V and 8 bases at J, with 10 bases between. This clonotype occurred many times. For Graves' hyperthyroidism to be stable, ophthalmopathy could not progress within 18 months. Exclusion of a patient resulted from uncontrolled infection, other autoimmune disease, pregnancy or lactation. Extraction of PBMCs used roughly 9.4 ml of fresh peripheral blood.

This receptor was taken from a woman in her late teens or twenties with Graves' hyperthyroidism. Material for sequencing was blood. The rearrangement links TRBV30 to TRBJ1-4; D unclear. The CDR3 reads CAWRVPGEKLFF. For the CDR3, the DNA is TGTGCCTGGAGAGTTCCTGGGGAAAAACTGTTTTTT. The whole variable domain, remainder taken from reference TRBV30 and TRBJ1-4, is SQTIHQWPATLVQPVGSPLSLECTVEGTSNPNLYWYRQAAGRGLQLLFYSVGIGQISSEVPQNLSASRPQDRQFILSSKKLLLSDSGFYLCAWRVPGEKLFFGSGTQLSVL.